This T cell receptor (beta chain) was sequenced for a study of long-term antiretroviral therapy in people with HIV (dated by TCRdb to between 2020 and 2023). Notes on the research overall: Collection of the earliest samples took place about a decade ahead of the 2015 WHO recommendation for immediate ART, at a time when ART was typically delayed until CD4 counts fell. The cohort contributed roughly 200 cryopreserved PBMC samples from around 30 adults with confirmed HIV infection, collected serially over a mean of about 6 years (range 1-12). A retrospective serial study tested whether changes in peripheral blood TRB repertoire composition and diversity were associated with ART initiation and durable HIV suppression. Eleven of the 30 participants with HIV were female. No cross-contamination during QIAcube processing was shown when test extractions of a monoclonal T-cell line were performed alongside fewer than 35 polyclonal samples.

Inclusion was restricted to participants for whom at least one PBMC sample before ART initiation and at least two post-ART samples were available. Treatment was received in the United States of America by all participants with HIV. Before DNA extraction, cryopreserved samples containing about 0.9-10 million PBMC were thawed and washed. At the time of the earliest PBMC sample, participants with HIV were aged between about 20 and 54 years. Per participant, PBMC samples came from 1-4 timepoints prior to ART initiation and 2-8 timepoints following ART initiation, for a median of 7 samples. Serial HIV viral load, CD4+ T-cell count, ART history and demographic data were obtained for every participant. Genomic DNA was extracted from unsorted PBMC with a Qiagen kit on a QIAcube, processed in batches of 12 samples. Worth noting for this clone: Its specific antigen is unknown. Base qualities are missing; no much larger clone stands one base away.

On the study overall, not on this receptor specifically: Because PBMC availability was limited, only the TCR beta chain was sequenced, with no alpha chain pairing. Inferences about post-ART repertoire changes are limited because no data were available on ART adherence, viral resistance or therapy changes. The samples span the years 2004 to 2017, and the ART regimens used may be less effective than current regimens. Starting ART was linked to a significant rise in TRB diversity, yet even with long-term ART the diversity remained significantly lower than in transplant donor controls. HIV repertoires had narrower CDR3 length ranges than controls, and the network structure suggested an antigen-experienced repertoire that shifted only slightly toward naive after ART. Because pre-ART samples had limited cell numbers, unsorted PBMC were profiled rather than sorted CD4+ and CD8+ T cells. Expanded TRB clones identified before ART initiation dominated the repertoire at all time points, although this dominance fluctuated and declined in many PLHIV after ART.

The immunoSEQ hsTCRB v3.0 assay was used at survey level resolution to sequence the TRB variable region. The target sequencing depth for TRB was roughly 40,000-50,000 T-cell genomes per sample. TRB libraries were pooled and sequenced on an Illumina MiSeq using a v3 150-cycle kit. Per the source publication's procedure: Repertoire analysis was run in R within a reproducible Nextflow workflow that covered QC, data transformation and analysis. LymphoSeq2, an R package for exploring AIRR-Seq data, was used to implement custom analyses. After excluding a few samples that yielded fewer than 5000 total TRB sequences, fewer than 200 HIV repertoires remained for analysis. Among the 200 or so HIV repertoires that were kept, 59 were collected before ART initiation and about 130 were collected after ART initiation. Repertoires were downsampled to 5000 TRB nucleotide sequences, with summary statistics averaged over 100 downsampling iterations. The analysis kept only TRB sequences whose CDR3 regions were at least seven amino acids long. Diversity was assessed using a clonality score derived from Shannon entropy and using the Gini coefficient. In the repertoire networks, any two of the top 5000 CDR3 amino acid sequences were linked whenever the two sequences differed by an edit distance of one. For TRB CDR3 amino acid sequences, antigen specificity groups and MHC restriction were predicted with GLIPH2. To flag known CMV, EBV, HIV or tissue antigen associations, CDR3 amino acid sequences were matched against VDJdb and McPAS-TCR. Pre-ART, post-ART and control groups were compared with Wilcoxon signed-rank tests and Holm-Bonferroni correction. This immuneACCESS table, as held by TCRdb, lists in-frame sequences with V and J called but not all clones. Of the missing ones, under half trace to an unresolved V gene in checked studies; the others have no known cause. The D gene and trimming were derived from the DNA, and the V and J assignments and clone size from that table. The sample profile shows 8,000 to 10,000 clones; 70% to 90% of them were found once. The ten largest clones add up to more than 15% of the sample.

The CDR3 sequence holds 18 residues, the cysteine and phenylalanine included. Only CDR3 DNA is held: 54 bases, read in frame from base 1. V is pruned by 2 bases and J by 1 base, leaving 7 bases of the junction without a gene match. CDR1 and CDR2 are read off the germline V gene as SNHLY and FYNNEI. The origin of this receptor is a man aged 40-49 years with HIV. The sequence joins TRBV2 to TRBJ2-1; 11 central nucleotides agree with TRBD2. The sequences come from unsorted PBMCs, collected 0.7 years after starting antiretroviral therapy. The CDR3 in this case is CASSELAGGLQSYNEQFF. In nucleotides, the sequence is TGTGCCAGCAGTGAACTAGCGGGAGGCTTACAATCCTACAATGAGCAGTTCTTC.